This TCR beta chain was obtained from a study of shared clonotypes between healthy human individuals. Deep level was the assay's run setting. Here immunoSEQ multiplex PCR was the method, and the copy in TCRdb shows in-frame clones only, minus some. The sample shows fewer than 850,000 clones, about 96% of them seen only once. CDR1 is SEHNR, CDR2 FQNEAQ, per germline (reference sequence). V dropped 1 base and J dropped 2 bases, with 20 bases sitting between them. The CDR3 sequence is 19 residues long. Naive CD8 cells, CD45RO-negative and positively selected for CCR7, excluded terminally differentiated effector memory CD45RA+ cells.

Input material: naive CD8+ T cells sorted from blood. The V gene is TRBV7-9, the J gene TRBJ2-2; tentatively, D is TRBD2 (6 bases). This clonotype originated in a man aged 25 to 40 in good health. CDR3: CASSLGSPGGKPNTGELFF. The CDR3 DNA reads TGTGCCAGCAGCTTAGGTTCCCCTGGAGGGAAACCTAACACCGGGGAGCTGTTTTTT.